This T cell receptor beta chain emerged from a study of radiation and T cells in renal cell carcinoma. Time point here: blood 2 weeks post-SBRT. Treatment meaning: 15 Gy SBRT to primary tumor, nephrectomy 4 weeks later. The table came from immunoSEQ multiplex PCR; TCRdb's copy has only in-frame clones and leaves some out. The sample includes 150,000 to 180,000 clones, about nine tenths of them seen just once. The CDR3 is 12 residues long. The germline CDR1 and CDR2 sequences are MNHNS and SASEGT. The V and J ends lost 3 bases and 5 bases respectively, with 8 bases between them. Worth noting for this clone: Its target is unknown.

Points from the study as a whole: From baseline, blood top tumor clonotypes peaked at 2 weeks post-radiation.

The origin of this receptor is a woman aged 50 to 65 with renal cell carcinoma. The rearrangement uses TRBV6-1 and TRBJ2-7; D gene unclear. The material sequenced was blood, taken from a patient whose treatment included radiotherapy and nephrectomy. CDR3 bases: TGTGCCAGCAGTGATTCTAGAAACGAGCAGTACTTC. Protein sequence: CASSDSRNEQYF.